Each of the 26 T cell receptor beta chains below was sequenced from the same sample in a study of T cells after yellow fever vaccination. TCRdb used MiXCR to reprocess the 5' RACE reads, holding one entry per CDR3 protein. The sample includes 350,000 or so distinct CDR3 sequences, about 7.8% of them seen just once. Sequencing used PBMCs, obtained about 41 days after the first yellow fever vaccination. The source is a man in his late teens or twenties who received the YFV17D yellow fever vaccine.

The V call is TRBV5-6, the J call TRBJ2-1, with no clear D. The germline V and J ends were trimmed by 0 bases and 5 bases, with 6 bases remaining between them. Germline assignment: CDR1 SGHDT and CDR2 YYEEEE. CDR3 size: 13 residues. The CDR3 loop reads CASSLDENNEQFF. The CDR3 coding sequence is TGTGCCAGCAGCTTGGACGAGAACAATGAGCAGTTCTTC.

This clonotype showed up many times. This chain joins TRBV6-2 or TRBV6-3 and TRBJ1-2; no firm D call. CDR1 is MNHEY, CDR2 SVGEGT, per germline. Trimming took 0 bases from V and 7 from J, leaving 9 bases between them. The CDR3 loop spans 13 amino acids. CDR3 sequence (DNA): TGTGCCAGCAGTTACTCGAGTTTTAGTGGCTACACCTTC. It specifies CASSYSSFSGYTF.

This clonotype has just a few counts. The chain couples TRBV4-2 to TRBJ2-3, with D possibly called TRBD1 or TRBD2 (7 bases each). The V gene lost 0 bases and the J gene lost 5 bases, with 12 bases spanning the gap. The V gene's germline CDR1 is LGHNA and CDR2 YNFKEQ. The length of the CDR3 is 15 residues. The CDR3 DNA follows: TGTGCCAGCAGCCAAGAAGACAGGGAGGGAGATACGCAGTATTTT. Its translation: CASSQEDREGDTQYF.

This clonotype was seen a few times. This chain links TRBV7-2 with TRBJ1-5; TRBD1 might be the D (5 bases). CDR1 and CDR2 (germline): SGHTA, FQGNSA. The CDR3 has 13 amino acids. The V and J ends lost 8 bases and 4 bases respectively, with 12 bases between them. CDR3 DNA sequence: TGTGCCAGCCAGACAGACCTGAATCAGCCCCAGCATTTT. This gives the protein CASQTDLNQPQHF.

The rearrangement links TRBV10-3 to TRBJ2-3; 9 bases agree with TRBD2. Germline loops: CDR1 ENHRY, CDR2 SYGVKD. CDR3 length: 18 amino acids. The V gene end was trimmed by 8 bases and the J gene end by 6 bases; junction bases not matched to a gene: 21. The chain's CDR3 is CAIRLLNGGTSSSDTQYF. In nucleotides, the CDR3 is TGTGCCATCCGTCTCCTAAATGGGGGGACTAGCAGTTCTGATACGCAGTATTTT.

This clonotype occurred a few times. The J gene is TRBJ2-5, the V gene TRBV5-6, with no clear D. Germline V CDR1 and CDR2: SGHDT, YYEEEE. The CDR3 totals 14 residues. V dropped 2 bases and J dropped 5 bases, with 13 bases sitting between them. CDR3 amino acids: CASSLASLEETQYF. The CDR3 DNA sequence: TGTGCCAGCAGCTTAGCGAGCTTAGAGGAGACCCAGTACTTC. Full variable domain (outside the CDR3, taken from reference TRBV5-6 and TRBJ2-5): DAGVTQSPTHLIKTRGQQVTLRCSPKSGHDTVSWYQQALGQGPQFIFQYYEEEERQRGNFPDRFSGHQFPNYSSELNVNALLLGDSALYLCASSLASLEETQYFGPGTRLLVL.

The chain carries TRBV7-2 and TRBJ1-2; TRBD1 agrees at 7 bases. The CDR3 length is 14 residues. V shed 5 bases, J shed 8 bases, and the junction held 11 bases outside the gene matches. In germline, CDR1 is SGHTA, CDR2 FQGNSA. CDR3 coding DNA: TGTGCCAGCAGCCCACCCGACAGGGTACGGGGCTACACCTTC. Translating it yields CASSPPDRVRGYTF.

This clonotype showed up many times. The rearrangement links TRBV4-1 to TRBJ2-1; the match to TRBD1 covers 8 bases. Germline CDR1 is MGHRA and CDR2 is YSYEKL. There are 16 residues in the CDR3. V lost 3 bases to trimming and J lost 6 bases; unmatched junction nucleotides: 10. The CDR3 nucleotides are TGCGCCAGCAGCCACTCGACAGGGGCCACCCTCAATGAGCAGTTCTTC. Translating gives CASSHSTGATLNEQFF.

This clonotype was counted only a few times. V and J are TRBV4-1 and TRBJ2-1; perhaps D is TRBD1 or TRBD2 (6 bases each). The germline CDR1 and CDR2 sequences are MGHRA and YSYEKL. Trimming took off 3 bases at V and 6 bases at J, with 12 bases between the two ends. This CDR3 region has 14 residues. The CDR3 loop is CASSQGGLSNEQFF. Written as DNA, the CDR3 is TGCGCCAGCAGCCAGGGGGGCCTTTCCAATGAGCAGTTCTTC.

This clonotype was seen a handful of times. The CDR3 nucleotides are TGTGCCAGCAGCCAGGTACCGGGACAGGCTAATGAAAAACTGTTTTTT. The encoded protein is CASSQVPGQANEKLFF. The chain couples TRBV4-2 to TRBJ1-4; TRBD1 matches 8 bases. V was pared by 3 bases and J by 3 bases, with 6 bases of the junction left unmatched. This CDR3 is 16 amino acids long. From germline, CDR1 is LGHNA and CDR2 YNFKEQ.

The rearrangement links TRBV6-5 to TRBJ2-7; D remains unclear. The V gene lost 3 bases and the J gene lost 7 bases, with 16 bases spanning the gap. The germline V gene encodes CDR1 MNHEY and CDR2 SVGAGI. The length of the CDR3 is 14 residues. The CDR3 DNA follows: TGTGCCAGCAGTTATGTACGCTCTCCCCGTGAGCAGTACTTC. Amino acid sequence: CASSYVRSPREQYF.

This clonotype has a handful of counts. The chain is built from TRBV12-3 or TRBV12-4 and TRBJ2-1, with D perhaps assigned TRBD1 or TRBD2 (6 bases each). Trimming shortened V by 3 bases and J by 3 bases, and 12 bases separated the two germline ends. The CDR3 contains 15 residues. For the CDR3, the DNA is TGTGCCAGCAGTTTCGGGGGCCAACTCTACAATGAGCAGTTCTTC. This gives the protein CASSFGGQLYNEQFF.

The chain has TRBV4-2 and TRBJ2-3, with 8 nucleotides matching TRBD2. CDR3 length equals 17 residues. The V segment lost 0 bases and the J segment 4 bases; nucleotides outside the gene matches: 9. Germline loops: CDR1 LGHNA, CDR2 YNFKEQ. DNA of the CDR3: TGTGCCAGCAGCCAAGATCGGGGGCGGGGGGCACCAGATACGCAGTATTTT. Its translation: CASSQDRGRGAPDTQYF.

A few counts support this clonotype. The chain joins TRBV20-1 to TRBJ2-5; TRBD1 matches 7 bases. CDR1 DFQATT and CDR2 SNEGSKA come from the germline V gene (reference sequence). This CDR3 has 12 amino acids. Trimming took 3 bases from V and 5 from J; bases not matched to a gene: 3. CDR3 bases: TGCAGTGCTAGGGGGGACAGCGAGACCCAGTACTTC. Translated: CSARGDSETQYF.

The J gene is TRBJ2-7, the V gene TRBV7-8, with D tentatively TRBD1 (6 bases). Trimming removed 5 bases from V and 3 bases from J, with 17 bases in between. CDR3 size: 15 residues. CDR1 and CDR2 (germline): SGHVS, FQNEAQ. The CDR3 nucleotides read TGTGCCAGCAGCCGCACAGGGAGAGCTTTCTACGAGCAGTACGTC. Its translation is CASSRTGRAFYEQYV.

This clonotype showed up just a few times. The chain employs TRBV7-9 and TRBJ2-3, with TRBD2 matching over 14 bases. This CDR3 region has 16 residues. Germline V gene sequence: CDR1 SEHNR, CDR2 FQNEAQ (reference sequence). V gave up 5 bases and J gave up 5 bases; unmatched junction bases: 6. This chain's CDR3 is CASSPGTSGGIDTQYF. CDR3 bases: TGTGCCAGCAGCCCCGGGACTAGCGGGGGCATAGATACGCAGTATTTT.

V gene TRBV4-1 combines with J gene TRBJ2-3; D is undetermined. Trimming took 0 bases from V and 4 from J, leaving 8 bases between them. The CDR3 consists of 14 residues. Germline V CDR1 and CDR2: MGHRA, YSYEKL. The CDR3 sequence is CASSQDPPADTQYF. For the CDR3, the DNA is TGCGCCAGCAGCCAAGATCCCCCCGCAGATACGCAGTATTTT.

This clonotype is medium-sized within its sample. The chain couples TRBV12-3 or TRBV12-4 to TRBJ2-2, with a possible D match to TRBD1 (5 bases). Between the trimmed V and J ends, which lost 7 bases and 4 bases, there was a span of 28 bases. This CDR3 region has 19 residues. DNA of the CDR3: TGTGCCAGCAAAATTTACAGGTTTCAAGGGGTGCTATTCACCGGGGAGCTGTTTTTT. Its protein product is CASKIYRFQGVLFTGELFF.

The chain couples TRBV9 to TRBJ2-5; the D is unclear. In germline, CDR1 is SGDLS, CDR2 YYNGEE. Trimming took off 0 bases at V and 3 bases at J, with 18 bases between the two ends. The CDR3 contains 17 residues. The CDR3 region has the DNA TGTGCCAGCAGCGTAGAGGCTACTAATCCGAATAAAGAGACCCAGTACTTC. It specifies CASSVEATNPNKETQYF.

This clonotype was found a few times. The V gene is TRBV18, the J gene TRBJ1-2; TRBD1 matches 7 bases. The CDR3 spans 16 residues. Germline values: CDR1 KGHSH, CDR2 LQKENI. Trimming at V came to 4 bases and at J to 0 bases, leaving 8 bases not matched to a gene. This chain's CDR3 is CASSLRDSEPNYGYTF. The CDR3 DNA sequence: TGTGCCAGCTCACTCCGGGACAGTGAACCTAACTATGGCTACACCTTC.

The rearrangement joins TRBV5-1 to TRBJ1-2; the D gene is possibly TRBD1 (6 bases). V lost 6 bases, J lost 2 bases, and 11 bases lay in between. The germline gives CDR1 SGHRS, CDR2 YFSETQ. This CDR3 is built from 13 residues. Written as DNA, the CDR3 is TGCGCCAGCAACACGGACAGCAACTATGGCTACACCTTC. It translates to CASNTDSNYGYTF.

The V gene is TRBV29-1, the J gene TRBJ2-2, with D perhaps TRBD1 or TRBD2 (5 bases each). From germline, CDR1 is SQVTM and CDR2 ANQGSEA. Trimming shortened V by 6 bases and J by 6 bases, and 20 bases separated the two germline ends. This CDR3 has 15 residues. Here the CDR3 DNA reads TGCAGCGTGCCCAAGCCCGTCGGGGCACCCGGGGAGCTGTTTTTT. Its translation is CSVPKPVGAPGELFF.

V is TRBV16 and J is TRBJ2-5; possibly TRBD2 for D (6 bases). CDR1 is KGHSY, CDR2 FQNENV, per germline. The germline V and J ends were trimmed by 0 bases and 7 bases, with 12 bases remaining between them. The CDR3 runs to 14 residues. The CDR3 spells CASSQSGGSGTQYF. Here the CDR3 DNA reads TGTGCCAGCAGCCAATCAGGAGGGTCCGGGACCCAGTACTTC.

This clonotype appeared many times. The chain joins TRBV10-3 to TRBJ2-5; D remains unclear. CDR1 and CDR2 from the germline V gene are ENHRY and SYGVKD. Trimming stripped 2 bases from V and 2 bases from J, with 12 bases between. This CDR3 contains 15 residues. CDR3 loop: CAISERDIRQETQYF. CDR3 coding DNA: TGTGCCATCAGTGAGAGGGATATTAGACAAGAGACCCAGTACTTC.

There are a few counts of this clonotype. The rearrangement joins TRBV7-3 to TRBJ2-1; 8 bases map to TRBD2. Losses at the gene ends were 5 bases for V and 6 bases for J; bases not matched to a gene: 12. The CDR3 has 16 amino acids. The germline CDR1 and CDR2 sequences are SGHTA and FQGTGA. The CDR3 nucleotides read TGTGCCAGCAGCATACTCCCGGGACTAGGTAGCAATGAGCAGTTCTTC. It is translated as CASSILPGLGSNEQFF.

This clonotype was counted ten times or more. V and J are TRBV7-6 and TRBJ2-2; D is perhaps TRBD1 or TRBD2 (6 bases each). The V end lost 8 bases, the J end lost 6 bases, and 13 bases lay between the germline ends. The length of the CDR3 is 13 residues. Germline CDR1 SGHVS, CDR2 FNYEAQ. The CDR3 protein is CASGGQNSGELFF. The CDR3 DNA sequence: TGTGCCAGCGGGGGGCAAAACTCCGGGGAGCTGTTTTTT.